The 8 T cell receptor beta chains listed next were all sequenced from one sample in a study of immune heterogeneity within non-small cell lung tumors. Amplifying TCR beta CDR3 involved multiplex PCR carried out with 32 V and 13 J primers. TCRdb processed the multiplex PCR reads anew with MiXCR; each CDR3 protein has one entry. Of about 15,000 distinct CDR3 sequences listed, 25% to 35% are singletons. Bulk tumor gDNA, roughly 660 ng per sample, served as the TCR template. Multiple biopsies spaced far apart were taken from each primary tumor during surgery. Surgery that was curative in intent was performed on patients with untreated, newly diagnosed non-small cell lung cancer. The sequenced sample consisted of lung tumor tissue. The receptor set was obtained from a woman aged 50 to 60 with non-small cell lung cancer.

By its share, this clonotype is medium-sized (0.01 to 0.1%). This chain connects TRBV28 to TRBJ1-2; D might be TRBD1 (5 bases). The CDR3 spans 14 residues. V lost 5 bases and J 5 bases, leaving 15 bases between the germline ends. CDR1 is MDHEN, CDR2 SYDVKM, per germline. The CDR3: CASSRGSLLYGYTF. CDR3 DNA: TGTGCCAGCAGTAGGGGTTCTCTTTTGTATGGCTACACCTTC.

With regard to this clonotype: Since a much larger clone is just one base distant, this may be a read error. The J gene is TRBJ1-5, the V gene TRBV20-1; no clear D gene. With 1 base removed from V and 4 bases from J, the gap between germline ends came to 8 bases. Germline CDR1 reads DFQATT; CDR2 reads SNEGSKA (reference sequence). The CDR3 is 13 amino acids. The CDR3 nucleotides are TGCAGTGCTAGAGGGGCGATGAATCAGCCCCAGCATTTT. Translated, it gives CSARGAMNQPQHF.

Concerning this clonotype: This may arise from a read error, as a much more abundant clone is one base away. The chain employs TRBV5-1 and TRBJ1-4, with TRBD1 as a possible D gene (5 bases). With 9 bases removed from V and 6 bases from J, the gap between germline ends came to 15 bases. CDR1 SGHRS and CDR2 YFSETQ come from the germline V gene. CDR3 length: 13 amino acids. The CDR3 protein is CANAGGGDEKLFF. For the CDR3, the DNA is TGCGCCAACGCGGGGGGAGGCGATGAAAAACTGTTTTTT.

The chain links TRBV19 to TRBJ2-1; 10 nucleotides line up with TRBD1. The germline V gene encodes CDR1 LNHDA and CDR2 SQIVND (reference sequence). V shed 4 bases, J shed 6 bases, and the junction held 3 bases outside the gene matches. The CDR3 runs to 14 residues. The CDR3 region is CASSRRDRGNEQFF. The CDR3 DNA is TGTGCCAGTAGTAGGCGGGACAGGGGCAATGAGCAGTTCTTC.

The chain carries TRBV7-3 and TRBJ1-2, with D tentatively TRBD1 (5 bases). From germline, CDR1 is SGHTA and CDR2 FQGTGA. Trimming left V 8 bases short and J 8 bases short, with 18 bases between. The CDR3 is 13 residues long. CDR3: CASALQGGEGYTF. The CDR3 coding sequence is TGTGCCAGCGCCTTGCAGGGTGGGGAAGGCTACACCTTC.

As to this clonotype: Being one base from a much bigger clone, this may be a read error. This likely comes from a read error, as the CDR3 has no conserved phenylalanine or tryptophan at its end. The chain employs TRBV27 and TRBJ2-5; the D gene is possibly TRBD1 (6 bases). Germline CDR1 reads MNHEY; CDR2 reads SMNVEV (reference sequence). This CDR3 is built from 11 residues. The ends were cut back, 8 bases at V and 4 bases at J, with 8 bases in the middle. The CDR3 reads CASGGGETQYL. CDR3 sequence (DNA): TGTGCCAGCGGGGGCGGAGAGACCCAGTACTTA.

Notes on this clonotype: A much bigger clone sits one base away, suggesting this may be a read error. The rearrangement joins TRBV7-2 to TRBJ1-3; D perhaps matches TRBD1 (5 bases). Germline CDR1 reads SGHTA; CDR2 reads FQGNSA. V dropped 6 bases and J dropped 3 bases, with 18 bases sitting between them. This CDR3 is 16 amino acids long. The CDR3 DNA is TGTGCCAGCAGTAGACAGCGGGGATCGTATGGAAACACCATATATTTT. Translating gives CASSRQRGSYGNTIYF.

By proportion, this clonotype is medium-sized. The chain has TRBV13 and TRBJ1-6, with 9 bases aligning to TRBD1. The CDR3 extends over 15 amino acids. Germline loops: CDR1 PRHDT, CDR2 FYEKMQ (reference sequence). Trimming took 5 bases from V and 3 from J; bases not matched to a gene: 2. The CDR3 DNA reads as TGTGCCAGCAGCCCGGGACAGGGCTATAATTCACCCCTCCACTTT. This translates into CASSPGQGYNSPLHF.